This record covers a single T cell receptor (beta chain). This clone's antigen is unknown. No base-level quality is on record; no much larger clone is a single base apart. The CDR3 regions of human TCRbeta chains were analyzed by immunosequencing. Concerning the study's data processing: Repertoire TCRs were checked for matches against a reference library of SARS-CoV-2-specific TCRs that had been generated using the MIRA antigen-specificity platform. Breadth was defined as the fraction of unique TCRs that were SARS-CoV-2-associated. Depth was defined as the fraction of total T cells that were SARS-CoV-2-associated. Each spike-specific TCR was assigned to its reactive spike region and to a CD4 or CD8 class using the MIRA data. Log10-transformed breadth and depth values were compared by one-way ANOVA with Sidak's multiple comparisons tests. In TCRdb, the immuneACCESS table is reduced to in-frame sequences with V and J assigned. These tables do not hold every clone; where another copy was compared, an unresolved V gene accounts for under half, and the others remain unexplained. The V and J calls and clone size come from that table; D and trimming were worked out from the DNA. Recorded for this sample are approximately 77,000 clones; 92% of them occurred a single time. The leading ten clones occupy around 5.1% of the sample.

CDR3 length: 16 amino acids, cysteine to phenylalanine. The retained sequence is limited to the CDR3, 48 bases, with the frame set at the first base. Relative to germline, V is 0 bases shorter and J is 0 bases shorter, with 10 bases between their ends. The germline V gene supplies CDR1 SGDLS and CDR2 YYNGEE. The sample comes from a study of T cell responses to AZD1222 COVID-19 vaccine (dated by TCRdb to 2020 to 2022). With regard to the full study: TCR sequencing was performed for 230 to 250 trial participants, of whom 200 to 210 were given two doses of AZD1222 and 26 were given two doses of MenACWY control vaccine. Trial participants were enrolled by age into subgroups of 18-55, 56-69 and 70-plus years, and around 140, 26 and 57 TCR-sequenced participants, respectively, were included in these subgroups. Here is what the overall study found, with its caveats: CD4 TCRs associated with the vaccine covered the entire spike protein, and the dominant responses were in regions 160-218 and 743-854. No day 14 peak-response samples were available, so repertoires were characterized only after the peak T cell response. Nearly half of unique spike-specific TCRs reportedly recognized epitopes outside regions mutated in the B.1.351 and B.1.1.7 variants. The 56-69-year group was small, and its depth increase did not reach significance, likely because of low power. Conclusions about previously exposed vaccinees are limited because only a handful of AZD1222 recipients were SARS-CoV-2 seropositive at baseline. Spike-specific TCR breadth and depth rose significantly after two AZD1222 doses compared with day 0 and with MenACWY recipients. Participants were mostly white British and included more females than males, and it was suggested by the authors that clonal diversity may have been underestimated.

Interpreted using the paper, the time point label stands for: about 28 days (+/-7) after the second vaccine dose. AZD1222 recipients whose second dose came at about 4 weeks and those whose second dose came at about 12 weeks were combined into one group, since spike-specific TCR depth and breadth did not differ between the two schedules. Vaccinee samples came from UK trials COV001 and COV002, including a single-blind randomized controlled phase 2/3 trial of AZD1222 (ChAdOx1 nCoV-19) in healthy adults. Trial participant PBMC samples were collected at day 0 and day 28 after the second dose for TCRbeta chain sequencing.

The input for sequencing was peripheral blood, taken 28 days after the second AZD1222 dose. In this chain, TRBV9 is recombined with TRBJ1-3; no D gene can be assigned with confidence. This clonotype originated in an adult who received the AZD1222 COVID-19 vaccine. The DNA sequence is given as TGTGCCAGCAGCGTAGCTACTTCCTACTCTGGAAACACCATATATTTT. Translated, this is CASSVATSYSGNTIYF.